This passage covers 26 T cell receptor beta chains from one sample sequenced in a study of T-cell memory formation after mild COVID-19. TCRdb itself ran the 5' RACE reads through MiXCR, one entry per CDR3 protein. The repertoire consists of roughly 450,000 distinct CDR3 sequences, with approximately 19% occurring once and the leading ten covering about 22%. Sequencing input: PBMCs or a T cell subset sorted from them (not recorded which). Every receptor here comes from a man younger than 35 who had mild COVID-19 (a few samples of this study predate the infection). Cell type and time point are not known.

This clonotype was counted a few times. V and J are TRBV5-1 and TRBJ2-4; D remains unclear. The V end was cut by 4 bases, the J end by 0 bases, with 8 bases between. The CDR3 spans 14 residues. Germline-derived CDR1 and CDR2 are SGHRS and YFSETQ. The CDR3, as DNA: TGCGCCAGCAGCGTTGGGCCAGCCAAAAACATTCAGTACTTC. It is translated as CASSVGPAKNIQYF.

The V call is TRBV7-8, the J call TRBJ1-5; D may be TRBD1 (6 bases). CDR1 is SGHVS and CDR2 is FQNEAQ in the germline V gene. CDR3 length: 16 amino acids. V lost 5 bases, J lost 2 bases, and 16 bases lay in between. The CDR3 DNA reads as TGTGCCAGCAGCGCATCAACAGGGTTTGGCAATCAGCCCCAGCATTTT. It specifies CASSASTGFGNQPQHF.

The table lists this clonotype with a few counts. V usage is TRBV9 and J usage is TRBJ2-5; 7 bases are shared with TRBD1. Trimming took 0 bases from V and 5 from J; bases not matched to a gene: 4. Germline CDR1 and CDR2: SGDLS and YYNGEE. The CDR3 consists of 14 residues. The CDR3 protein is CASSVAGTVETQYF. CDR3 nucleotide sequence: TGTGCCAGCAGCGTAGCCGGGACAGTCGAGACCCAGTACTTC.

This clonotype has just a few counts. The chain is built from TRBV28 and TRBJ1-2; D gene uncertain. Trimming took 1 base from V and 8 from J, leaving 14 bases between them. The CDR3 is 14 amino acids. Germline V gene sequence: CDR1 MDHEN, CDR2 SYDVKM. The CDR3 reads CASSLSRPIQGYTF. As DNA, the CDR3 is TGTGCCAGCAGTTTATCCCGACCGATACAGGGCTACACCTTC.

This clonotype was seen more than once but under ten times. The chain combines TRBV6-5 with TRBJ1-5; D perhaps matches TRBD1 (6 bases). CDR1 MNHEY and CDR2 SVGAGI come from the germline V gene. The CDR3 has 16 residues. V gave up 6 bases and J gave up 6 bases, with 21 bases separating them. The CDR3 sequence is CASRPLTGFGSQPQHF. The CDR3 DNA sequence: TGTGCCAGCAGGCCCCTCACAGGGTTTGGGAGTCAGCCCCAGCATTTT.

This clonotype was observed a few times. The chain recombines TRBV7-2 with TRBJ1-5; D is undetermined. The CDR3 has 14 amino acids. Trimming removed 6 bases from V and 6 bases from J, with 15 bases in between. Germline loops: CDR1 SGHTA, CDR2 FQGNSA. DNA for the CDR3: TGTGCCAGCAGTCAGGCCTCTGTGCCTCAGCCCCAGCATTTT. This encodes CASSQASVPQPQHF.

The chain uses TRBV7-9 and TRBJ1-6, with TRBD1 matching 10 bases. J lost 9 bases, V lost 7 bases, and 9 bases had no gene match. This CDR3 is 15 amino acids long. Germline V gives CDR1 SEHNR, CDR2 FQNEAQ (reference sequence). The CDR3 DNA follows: TGTGCCAGCACAGACTCCGGGACAGGGGTTTCACCCCTCCACTTT. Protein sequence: CASTDSGTGVSPLHF. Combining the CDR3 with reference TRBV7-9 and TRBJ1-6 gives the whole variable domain DTGVSQNPRHKITKRGQNVTFRCDPISEHNRLYWYRQTLGQGPEFLTYFQNEAQLEKSRLLSDRFSAERPKGSFSTLEIQRTEQGDSAMYLCASTDSGTGVSPLHFGNGTRLTVT.

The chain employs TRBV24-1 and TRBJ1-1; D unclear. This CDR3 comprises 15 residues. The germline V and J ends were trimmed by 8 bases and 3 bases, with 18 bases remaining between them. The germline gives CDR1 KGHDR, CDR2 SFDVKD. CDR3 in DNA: TGTGCCACCACCAGTTTTCCGGGCAGAGACACTGAAGCTTTCTTT. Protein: CATTSFPGRDTEAFF.

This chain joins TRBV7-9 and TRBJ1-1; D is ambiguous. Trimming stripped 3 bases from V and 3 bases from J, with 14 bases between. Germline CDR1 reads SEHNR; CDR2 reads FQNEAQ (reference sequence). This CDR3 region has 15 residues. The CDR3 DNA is TGTGCCAGCAGCTTGGGGTGGGGAGAGGACACTGAAGCTTTCTTT. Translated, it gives CASSLGWGEDTEAFF.

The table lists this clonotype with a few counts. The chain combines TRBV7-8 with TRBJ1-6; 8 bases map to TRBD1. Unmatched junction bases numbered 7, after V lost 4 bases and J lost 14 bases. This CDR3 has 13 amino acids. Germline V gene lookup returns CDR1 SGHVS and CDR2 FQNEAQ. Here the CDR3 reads CASSSGQGRTLHF. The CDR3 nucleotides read TGTGCCAGCAGCTCTGGACAGGGTAGGACCCTCCACTTT. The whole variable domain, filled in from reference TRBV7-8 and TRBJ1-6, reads GAGVSQSPRYKVAKRGQDVALRCDPISGHVSLFWYQQALGQGPEFLTYFQNEAQLDKSGLPSDRFFAERPEGSVSTLKIQRTQQEDSAVYLCASSSGQGRTLHFGNGTRLTVT.

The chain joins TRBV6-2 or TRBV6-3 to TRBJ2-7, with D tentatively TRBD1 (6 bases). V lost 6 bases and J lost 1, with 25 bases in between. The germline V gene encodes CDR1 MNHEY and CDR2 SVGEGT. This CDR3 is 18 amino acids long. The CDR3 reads CASSLRQQGEPSSYEQYV. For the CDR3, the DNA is TGTGCCAGCAGCCTAAGACAACAGGGCGAACCCTCGTCCTACGAGCAGTACGTC.

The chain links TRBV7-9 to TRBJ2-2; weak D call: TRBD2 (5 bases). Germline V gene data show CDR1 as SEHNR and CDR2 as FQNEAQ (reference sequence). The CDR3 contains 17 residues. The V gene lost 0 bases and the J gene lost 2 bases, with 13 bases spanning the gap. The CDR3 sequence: CASSLAGRLSNTGELFF. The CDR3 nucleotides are TGTGCCAGCAGCTTAGCAGGGAGACTAAGTAACACCGGGGAGCTGTTTTTT.

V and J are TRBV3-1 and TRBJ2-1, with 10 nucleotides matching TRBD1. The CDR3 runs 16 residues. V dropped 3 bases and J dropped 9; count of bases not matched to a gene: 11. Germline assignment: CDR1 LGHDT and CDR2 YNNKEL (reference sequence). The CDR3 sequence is CASSQGTGDAGGEQFF. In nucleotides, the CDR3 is TGTGCCAGCAGCCAGGGGACAGGGGACGCAGGGGGTGAGCAGTTCTTC.

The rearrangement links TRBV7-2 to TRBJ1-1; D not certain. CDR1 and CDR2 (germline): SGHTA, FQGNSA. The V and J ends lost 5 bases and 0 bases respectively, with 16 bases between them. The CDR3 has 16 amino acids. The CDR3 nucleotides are TGTGCCAGCAGCCTAAGACGGACTAGCATGAACACTGAAGCTTTCTTT. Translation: CASSLRRTSMNTEAFF.

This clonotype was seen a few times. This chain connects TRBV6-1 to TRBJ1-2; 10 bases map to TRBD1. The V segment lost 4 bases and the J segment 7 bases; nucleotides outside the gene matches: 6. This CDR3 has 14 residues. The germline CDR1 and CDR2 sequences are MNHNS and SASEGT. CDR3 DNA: TGTGCCAGCAGTGCCGGGACAGGGGAGGGTGGCTACACCTTC. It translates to CASSAGTGEGGYTF.

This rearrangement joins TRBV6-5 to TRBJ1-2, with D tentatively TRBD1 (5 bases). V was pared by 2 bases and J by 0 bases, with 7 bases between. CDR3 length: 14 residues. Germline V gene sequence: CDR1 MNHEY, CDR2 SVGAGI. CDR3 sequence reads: CASSYDSSNYGYTF. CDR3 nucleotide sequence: TGTGCCAGCAGTTACGACAGCTCTAACTATGGCTACACCTTC.

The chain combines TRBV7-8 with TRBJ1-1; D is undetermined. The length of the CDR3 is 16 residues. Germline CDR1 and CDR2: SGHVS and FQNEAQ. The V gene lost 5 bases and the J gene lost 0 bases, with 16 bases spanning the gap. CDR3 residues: CASSPDTPGMNTEAFF. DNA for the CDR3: TGTGCCAGCAGCCCCGACACCCCGGGGATGAACACTGAAGCTTTCTTT.

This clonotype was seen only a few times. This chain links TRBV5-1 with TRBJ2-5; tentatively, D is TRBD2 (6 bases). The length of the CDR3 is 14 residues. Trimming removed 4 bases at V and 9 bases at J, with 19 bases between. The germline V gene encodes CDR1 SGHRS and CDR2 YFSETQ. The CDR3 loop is CASSQGAGPGAQYF. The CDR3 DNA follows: TGCGCCAGCAGCCAGGGTGCGGGGCCCGGGGCCCAGTACTTC.

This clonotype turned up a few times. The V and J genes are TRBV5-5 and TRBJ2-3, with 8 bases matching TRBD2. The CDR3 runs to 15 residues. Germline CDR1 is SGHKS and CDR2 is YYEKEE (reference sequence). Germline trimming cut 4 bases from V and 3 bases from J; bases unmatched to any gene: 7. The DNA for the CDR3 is TGTGCCAGCAGCCCGCGGGGGGAGTCTACAGATACGCAGTATTTT. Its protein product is CASSPRGESTDTQYF.

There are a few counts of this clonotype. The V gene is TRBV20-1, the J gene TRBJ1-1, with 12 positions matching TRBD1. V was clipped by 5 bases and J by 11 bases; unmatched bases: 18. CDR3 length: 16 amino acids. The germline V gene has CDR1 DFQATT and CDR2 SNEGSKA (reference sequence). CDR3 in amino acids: CSAAGTGGDSILGAFF. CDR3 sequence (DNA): TGCAGTGCTGCCGGGACAGGGGGCGATTCCATCCTGGGTGCTTTCTTT.

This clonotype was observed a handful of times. CDR3 sequence: CASSTARTSEAFF. The CDR3 DNA follows: TGTGCCAGCAGTACCGCGAGGACTTCTGAAGCTTTCTTT. This sequence joins TRBV27 and TRBJ1-1; D remains unclear. The germline V gene has CDR1 MNHEY and CDR2 SMNVEV (reference sequence). V was clipped by 5 bases and J by 6 bases, with 13 bases between them. The CDR3 consists of 13 residues.

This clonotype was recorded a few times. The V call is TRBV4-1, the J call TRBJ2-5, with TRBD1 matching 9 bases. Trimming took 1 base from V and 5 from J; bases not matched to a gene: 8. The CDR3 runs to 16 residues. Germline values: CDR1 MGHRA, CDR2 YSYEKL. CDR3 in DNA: TGCGCCAGCAGCCAAGGGGGACAGGGCGAGGGGGAGACCCAGTACTTC. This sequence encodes CASSQGGQGEGETQYF.

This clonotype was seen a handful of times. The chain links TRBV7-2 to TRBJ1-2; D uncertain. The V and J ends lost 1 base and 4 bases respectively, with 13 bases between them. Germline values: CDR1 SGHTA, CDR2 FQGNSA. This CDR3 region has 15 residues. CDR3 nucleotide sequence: TGTGCCAGCAGCTTAGATCTGTTCAAGCTCTATGGCTACACCTTC. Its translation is CASSLDLFKLYGYTF.

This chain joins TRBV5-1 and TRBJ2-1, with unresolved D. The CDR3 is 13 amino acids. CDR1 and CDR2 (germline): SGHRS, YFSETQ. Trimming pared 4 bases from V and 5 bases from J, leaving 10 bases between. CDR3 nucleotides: TGCGCCAGCAGCCTCGGCCATAACAATGAGCAGTTCTTC. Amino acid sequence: CASSLGHNNEQFF.

The CDR3 coding sequence is TGTGCTAGTGCCAAAACCGGGGAGCTGTTTTTT. Translated: CASAKTGELFF. V and J are TRBV12-5 and TRBJ2-2, with D unclear. The V gene's germline CDR1 is LGHNT and CDR2 FRNRAP. This CDR3 region has 11 residues. Trimming cost V 7 bases and J 5 bases, with 5 bases left between them.

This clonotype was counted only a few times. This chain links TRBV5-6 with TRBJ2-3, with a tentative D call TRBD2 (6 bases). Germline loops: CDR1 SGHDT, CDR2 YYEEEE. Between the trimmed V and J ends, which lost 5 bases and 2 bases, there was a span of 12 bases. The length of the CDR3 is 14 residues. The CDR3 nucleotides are TGTGCCAGCAGTCGGGACTTAGACACAGATACGCAGTATTTT. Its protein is CASSRDLDTDTQYF.